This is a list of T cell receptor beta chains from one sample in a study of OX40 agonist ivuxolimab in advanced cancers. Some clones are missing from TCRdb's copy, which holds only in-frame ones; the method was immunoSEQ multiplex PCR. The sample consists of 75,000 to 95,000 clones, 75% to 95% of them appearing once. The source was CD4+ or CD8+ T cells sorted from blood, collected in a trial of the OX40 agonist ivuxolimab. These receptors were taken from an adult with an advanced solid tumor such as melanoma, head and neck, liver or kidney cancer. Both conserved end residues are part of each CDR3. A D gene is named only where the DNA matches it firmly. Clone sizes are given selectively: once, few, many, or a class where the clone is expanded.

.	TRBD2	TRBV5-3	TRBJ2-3	CARSRDYLREVWTDTQYF	TGTGCCAGAAGCCGTGACTATTTGCGGGAGGTTTGGACAGATACGCAGTATTTT
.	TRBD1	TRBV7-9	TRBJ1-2	CASSQGQSTFLNYTF	TGTGCCAGCAGCCAGGGACAGTCAACCTTCCTTAACTACACCTTC
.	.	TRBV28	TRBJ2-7	CASSSDSTIRRGYF	TGTGCCAGCAGTTCTGACAGCACAATCCGCCGTGGATACTTC
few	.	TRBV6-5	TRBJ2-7	CASRPYRAAEQYF	TGTGCCAGCAGACCCTACAGGGCGGCCGAGCAGTACTTC
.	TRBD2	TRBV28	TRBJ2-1	CASSLKVGGRREQFF	TGTGCCAGCAGTTTAAAGGTTGGCGGGAGACGTGAGCAGTTCTTC
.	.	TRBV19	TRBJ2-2	CASSSLAGELFF	TGTGCCAGTAGTAGTCTCGCCGGGGAGCTGTTTTTT
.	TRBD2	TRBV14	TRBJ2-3	CASSQMTSHTDTQYF	TGTGCCAGCAGCCAAATGACTAGCCACACAGATACGCAGTATTTT
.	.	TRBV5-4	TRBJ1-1	CASSADRGFGTEAFF	TGTGCCAGCAGCGCAGACCGGGGGTTTGGGACTGAAGCTTTCTTT
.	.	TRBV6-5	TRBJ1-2	CASSYSSINYGYTF	TGTGCCAGCAGTTACAGCTCGATTAACTATGGCTACACCTTC
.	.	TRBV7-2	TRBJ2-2	CASSLELTGELFF	TGTGCCAGCAGCTTAGAACTCACCGGGGAGCTGTTTTTT
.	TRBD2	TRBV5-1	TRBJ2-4	CASSLELAGAQGDIQYF	TGCGCCAGCAGCTTGGAACTAGCGGGTGCCCAGGGGGACATTCAGTACTTC
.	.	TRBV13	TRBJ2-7	CASSKVHSYEQYF	TGTGCCAGCAGCAAGGTCCACTCCTACGAGCAGTACTTC
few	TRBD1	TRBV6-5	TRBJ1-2	CASRATGLNYGYTF	TGTGCCAGCAGAGCGACAGGGCTTAACTATGGCTACACCTTC
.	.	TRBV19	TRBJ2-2	CASSMSRGAAGELFF	TGTGCCAGTAGTATGAGCCGGGGGGCTGCCGGGGAGCTGTTTTTT
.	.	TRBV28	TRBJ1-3	CASSLSGLGNTIYF	TGTGCCAGCAGTTTGTCGGGCCTCGGAAACACCATATATTTT
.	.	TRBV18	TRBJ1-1	CASSPPSQNTEAFF	TGTGCCAGCTCACCACCGTCTCAGAACACTGAAGCTTTCTTT
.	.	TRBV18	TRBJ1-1	CASSPDRGKAEAFF	TGTGCCAGCTCACCAGATAGGGGAAAAGCTGAAGCTTTCTTT
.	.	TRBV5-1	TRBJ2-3	CASSSSGSSTDTQYF	TGCGCCAGCAGCTCGAGCGGGTCTAGCACAGATACGCAGTATTTT
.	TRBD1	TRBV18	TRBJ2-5	CASSSRQGQETQYF	TGTGCCAGCTCATCCCGACAGGGCCAAGAGACCCAGTACTTC
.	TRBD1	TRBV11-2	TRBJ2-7	CASSLDGTGATSYEQYF	TGTGCCAGCAGCTTAGATGGGACAGGGGCCACGAGTTACGAGCAGTACTTC
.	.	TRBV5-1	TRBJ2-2	CASSPPQTNTGELFF	TGCGCCAGCAGCCCCCCCCAGACGAACACCGGGGAGCTGTTTTTT
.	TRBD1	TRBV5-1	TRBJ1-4	CASSRGPEGEKLFF	TGCGCCAGCAGCAGGGGGCCGGAGGGTGAAAAACTGTTTTTT
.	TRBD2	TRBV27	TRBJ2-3	CASNSAGTSGGTDTQYF	TGTGCCAGCAATTCTGCCGGGACTAGCGGGGGCACAGATACGCAGTATTTT
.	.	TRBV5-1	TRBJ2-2	CASSPALGVWFRELFF	TGCGCCAGCAGCCCCGCCCTAGGGGTTTGGTTCCGGGAGCTGTTTTTT
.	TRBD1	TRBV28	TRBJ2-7	CASSLRWGQGNEQYF	TGTGCCAGCAGTCTGAGGTGGGGACAGGGTAACGAGCAGTACTTC
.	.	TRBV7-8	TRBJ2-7	CASSLAVTGPYEQYF	TGTGCCAGCAGCTTAGCGGTAACGGGCCCCTACGAGCAGTACTTC
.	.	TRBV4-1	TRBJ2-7	CASSQQNRAYEQYF	TGCGCCAGCAGCCAACAGAACAGGGCCTACGAGCAGTACTTC
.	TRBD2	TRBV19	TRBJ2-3	CASSIPSGRSTDTQYF	TGTGCCAGTAGTATACCCAGCGGGAGGAGCACAGATACGCAGTATTTT
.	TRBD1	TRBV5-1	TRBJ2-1	CASSLAGQGANEQFF	TGCGCCAGCAGCTTGGCGGGACAGGGGGCCAATGAGCAGTTCTTC
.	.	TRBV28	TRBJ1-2	CASSLLDSGYGYTF	TGTGCCAGCAGTTTATTGGACAGCGGCTATGGCTACACCTTC
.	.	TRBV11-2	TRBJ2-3	CASSFNSVAGDTQYF	TGTGCCAGCAGCTTCAACTCCGTGGCAGGAGATACGCAGTATTTT
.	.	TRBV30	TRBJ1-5	CAWGGDDQPQHF	TGTGCCTGGGGGGGGGACGATCAGCCCCAGCATTTT
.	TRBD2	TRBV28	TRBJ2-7	CASTKGGGRISYEQYF	TGTGCCAGCACTAAGGGGGGCGGGAGGATCTCCTACGAGCAGTACTTC
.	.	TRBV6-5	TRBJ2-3	CATAFRRTDTQYF	TGTGCCACCGCTTTTAGGCGCACAGATACGCAGTATTTT
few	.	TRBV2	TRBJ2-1	CASSLRPLSEQFF	TGTGCCAGCAGCTTGAGACCGTTGAGTGAGCAGTTCTTC
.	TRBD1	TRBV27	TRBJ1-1	CASSLWRDRGLTEAFF	TGTGCCAGCAGTCTATGGCGGGACAGGGGGCTCACTGAAGCTTTCTTT
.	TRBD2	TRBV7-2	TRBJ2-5	CASSRLLAPQETQYF	TGTGCCAGCAGCCGGTTACTAGCGCCTCAAGAGACCCAGTACTTC
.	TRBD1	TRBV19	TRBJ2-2	CASKGANTGELFF	TGTGCCAGTAAGGGGGCGAATACCGGGGAGCTGTTTTTT
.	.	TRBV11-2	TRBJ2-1	CASSLRLSGVGYNEQFF	TGTGCCAGCAGCTTGCGTTTATCGGGAGTCGGGTACAATGAGCAGTTCTTC
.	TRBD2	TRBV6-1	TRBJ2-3	CASSDGLAGGPDTQYF	TGTGCCAGCAGTGACGGACTAGCGGGAGGGCCAGATACGCAGTATTTT
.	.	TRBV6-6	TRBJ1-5	CASSPREGQPQHF	TGTGCCAGCAGTCCCCGGGAGGGTCAGCCCCAGCATTTT
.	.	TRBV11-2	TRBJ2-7	CASSYGGSSYEQYF	TGTGCCAGCAGCTACGGGGGCAGCAGCTACGAGCAGTACTTC
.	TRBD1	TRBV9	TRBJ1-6	CASSGDISGGISPLHF	TGTGCCAGCAGCGGAGACATCTCAGGGGGCATTTCACCCCTCCACTTT
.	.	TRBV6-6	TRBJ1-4	CASNPQRSEGEKLFF	TGTGCCAGCAACCCACAGCGGAGCGAGGGGGAAAAACTGTTTTTT
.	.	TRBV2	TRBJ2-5	CASQRGAVQETQYF	TGTGCCAGCCAACGGGGAGCAGTCCAAGAGACCCAGTACTTC
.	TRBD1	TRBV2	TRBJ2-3	CASSEAWTGADTQYF	TGTGCCAGCAGTGAAGCTTGGACAGGAGCAGATACGCAGTATTTT
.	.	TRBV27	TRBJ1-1	CASSPQGLPNTEAFF	TGTGCCAGCAGCCCACAGGGTCTGCCGAACACTGAAGCTTTCTTT
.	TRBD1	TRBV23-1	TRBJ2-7	CASRSPGQNYEQYF	TGCGCCAGCAGGAGTCCGGGACAGAACTACGAGCAGTACTTC
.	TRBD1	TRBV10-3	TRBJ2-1	CAISGRTGGGNEQFF	TGTGCCATCAGTGGTCGGACAGGGGGAGGTAATGAGCAGTTCTTC
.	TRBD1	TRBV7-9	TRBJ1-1	CASSPRAPGQGGTEAFF	TGTGCCAGCAGCCCCCGGGCTCCGGGACAGGGGGGCACTGAAGCTTTCTTT
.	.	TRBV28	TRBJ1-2	CASSRTQGVYGYTF	TGTGCCAGCAGTCGAACGCAGGGAGTCTATGGCTACACCTTC
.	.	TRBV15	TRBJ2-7	CATSRASEGYEQYF	TGTGCCACCAGCAGAGCTAGCGAGGGCTACGAGCAGTACTTC
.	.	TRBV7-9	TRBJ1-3	CASSLFSPGRMSSGNTIYF	TGTGCCAGCAGCTTATTTTCGCCAGGTCGCATGTCCTCTGGAAACACCATATATTTT
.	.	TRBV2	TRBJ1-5	CASSEGLIQPQHF	TGTGCCAGCAGTGAAGGCCTAATTCAGCCCCAGCATTTT
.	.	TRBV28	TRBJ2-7	CASSPGPNRHEQYF	TGTGCCAGCAGCCCTGGTCCCAACCGCCACGAGCAGTACTTC
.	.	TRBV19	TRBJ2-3	CASSTDRPRGTQYF	TGTGCCAGTAGTACCGACAGGCCCAGGGGTACGCAGTATTTT